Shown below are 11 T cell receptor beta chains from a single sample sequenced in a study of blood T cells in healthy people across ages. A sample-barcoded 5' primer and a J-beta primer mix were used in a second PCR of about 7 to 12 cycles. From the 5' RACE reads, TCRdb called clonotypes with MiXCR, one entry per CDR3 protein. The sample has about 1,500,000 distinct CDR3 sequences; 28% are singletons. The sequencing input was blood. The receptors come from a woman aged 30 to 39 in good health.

CDR3 residues: CASRKGRGTTGEQYF. For the CDR3, the DNA is TGTGCCAGCCGGAAAGGTCGGGGGACGACGGGCGAGCAGTACTTC. The chain carries TRBV11-2 and TRBJ2-7, with a possible D match to TRBD2 (6 bases). V lost 8 bases, J lost 6 bases, and 23 bases lay in between. This CDR3 has 15 residues. Germline V gene data show CDR1 as SGHAT and CDR2 as FQNNGV.

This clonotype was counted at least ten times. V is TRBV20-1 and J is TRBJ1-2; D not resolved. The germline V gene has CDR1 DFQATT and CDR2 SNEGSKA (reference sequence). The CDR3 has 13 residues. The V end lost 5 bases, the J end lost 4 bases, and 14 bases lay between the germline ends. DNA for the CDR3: TGCAGTGCTGTCGGGCTTGTGGGCTATGGCTACACCTTC. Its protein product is CSAVGLVGYGYTF.

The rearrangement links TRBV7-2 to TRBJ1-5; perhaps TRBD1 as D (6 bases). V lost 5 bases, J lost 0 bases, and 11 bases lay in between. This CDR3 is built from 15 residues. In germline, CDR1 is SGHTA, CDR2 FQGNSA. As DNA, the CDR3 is TGTGCCAGCAGCGACCAGGGGTATAGCAATCAGCCCCAGCATTTT. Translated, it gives CASSDQGYSNQPQHF. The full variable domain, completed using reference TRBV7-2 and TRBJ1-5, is GAGVSQSPSNKVTEKGKDVELRCDPISGHTALYWYRQSLGQGLEFLIYFQGNSAPDKSGLPSDRFSAERTGGSVSTLTIQRTQQEDSAVYLCASSDQGYSNQPQHFGDGTRLSIL.

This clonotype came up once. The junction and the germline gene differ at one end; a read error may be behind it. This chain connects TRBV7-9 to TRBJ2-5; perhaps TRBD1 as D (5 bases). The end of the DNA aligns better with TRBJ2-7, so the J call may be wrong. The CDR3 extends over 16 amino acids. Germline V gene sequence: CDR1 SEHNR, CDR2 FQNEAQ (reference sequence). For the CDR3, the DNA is TGTGCCGGCAGCTTAGGGGTGGGGTCTAGGTTCCGCGAGCAGTACTTC. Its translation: CAGSLGVGSRFREQYF.

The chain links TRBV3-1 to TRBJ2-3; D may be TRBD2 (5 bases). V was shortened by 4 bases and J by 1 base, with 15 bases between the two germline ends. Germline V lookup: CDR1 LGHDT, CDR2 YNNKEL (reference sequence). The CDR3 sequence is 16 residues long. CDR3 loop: CASSPHAGIGTDTQYF. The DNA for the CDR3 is TGTGCCAGCAGCCCTCACGCGGGCATTGGCACAGATACGCAGTATTTT.

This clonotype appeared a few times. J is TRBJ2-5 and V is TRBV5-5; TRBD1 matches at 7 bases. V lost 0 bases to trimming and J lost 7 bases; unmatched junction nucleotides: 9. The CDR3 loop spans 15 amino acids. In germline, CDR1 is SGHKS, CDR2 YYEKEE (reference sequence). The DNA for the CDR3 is TGTGCCAGCAGCTTGGAGGGACAGAGTGGGGTGACCCAGTACTTC. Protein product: CASSLEGQSGVTQYF.

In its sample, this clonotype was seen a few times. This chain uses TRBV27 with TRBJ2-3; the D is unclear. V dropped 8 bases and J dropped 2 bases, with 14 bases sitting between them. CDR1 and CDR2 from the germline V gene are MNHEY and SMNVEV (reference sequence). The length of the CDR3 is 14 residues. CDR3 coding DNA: TGTGCCAGCCTCCCAGCCGTCCCCACAGATACGCAGTATTTT. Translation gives CASLPAVPTDTQYF.

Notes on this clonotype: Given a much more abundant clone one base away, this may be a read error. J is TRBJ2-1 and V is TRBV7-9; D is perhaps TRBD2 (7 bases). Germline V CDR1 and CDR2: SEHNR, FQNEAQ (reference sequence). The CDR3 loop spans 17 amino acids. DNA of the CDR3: TGTGCCAGCAGCCAAGGGGGGGGTCCGGACTCCGGGAATGAGCGGTTCTTC. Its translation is CASSQGGGPDSGNERFF.

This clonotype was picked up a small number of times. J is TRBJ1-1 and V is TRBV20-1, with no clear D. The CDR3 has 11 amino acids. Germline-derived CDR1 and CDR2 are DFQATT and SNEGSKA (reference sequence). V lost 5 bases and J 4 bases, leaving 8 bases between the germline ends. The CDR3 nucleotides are TGCAGTGCTCCTGACGGCACTGAAGCTTTCTTT. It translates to CSAPDGTEAFF.

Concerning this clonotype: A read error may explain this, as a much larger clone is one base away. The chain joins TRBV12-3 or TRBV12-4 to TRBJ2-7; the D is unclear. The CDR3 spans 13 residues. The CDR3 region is CASGLSVTYEQYF. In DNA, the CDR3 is TGTGCCAGCGGTTTATCGGTCACCTACGAGCAGTACTTC.

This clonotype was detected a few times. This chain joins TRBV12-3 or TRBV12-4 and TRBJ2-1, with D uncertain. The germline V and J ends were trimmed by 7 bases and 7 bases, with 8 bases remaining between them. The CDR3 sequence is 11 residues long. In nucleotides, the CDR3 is TGTGCCAGCACCCGCCTTAATGAGCAGTTCTTC. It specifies CASTRLNEQFF.